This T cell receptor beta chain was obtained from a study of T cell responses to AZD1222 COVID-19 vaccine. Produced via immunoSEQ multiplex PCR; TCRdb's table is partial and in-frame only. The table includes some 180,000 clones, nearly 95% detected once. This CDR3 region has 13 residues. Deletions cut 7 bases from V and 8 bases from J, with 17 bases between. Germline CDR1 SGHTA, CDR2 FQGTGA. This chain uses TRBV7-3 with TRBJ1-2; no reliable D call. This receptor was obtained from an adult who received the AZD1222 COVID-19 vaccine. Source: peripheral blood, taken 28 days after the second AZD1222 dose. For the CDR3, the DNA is TGTGCCAGCACCTTGTTCCCCGAGGAAGGCTACACCTTC. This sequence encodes CASTLFPEEGYTF.